Presented here are 23 T cell receptor beta chains from one specimen sequenced in a study of OX40 agonist ivuxolimab in advanced cancers. Only in-frame clones appear in the TCRdb table, and some are missing; sequencing was by immunoSEQ multiplex PCR. The table lists 26,000 or so clones, approximately 84% of them singletons. Sequences were derived from CD4+ or CD8+ T cells sorted from blood, sampled in a trial of the OX40 agonist ivuxolimab. These receptors all stem from an adult with an advanced solid tumor such as melanoma, head and neck, liver or kidney cancer.

The chain couples TRBV30 to TRBJ2-5, with unresolved D. The end of the DNA fits TRBJ2-7 better, so the J call may be wrong. This CDR3 has 13 residues. In germline, CDR1 is GTSNPN, CDR2 SVGIG (reference sequence). The CDR3 DNA follows: TGTGCCTGGAGTGTGAGTGGAAACTACGAGCAGTACTTC. It translates to CAWSVSGNYEQYF.

The chain recombines TRBV2 with TRBJ1-1; D not resolved. V was clipped by 5 bases and J by 1 base, with 8 bases between them. Germline CDR1 SNHLY, CDR2 FYNNEI. CDR3 length: 13 residues. The DNA for the CDR3 is TGTGCCAGCAGTCTCGGCTGGAACACTGAAGCTTTCTTT. This gives the protein CASSLGWNTEAFF.

This chain links TRBV21-1 with TRBJ2-7; TRBD2, as called in the table, went unchecked against the DNA. TRBV21-1 is annotated as a pseudogene. The CDR3 sequence is 17 residues long. The DNA for the CDR3 is TGTGCCAGCAGCAATAGACTTCTAGCGGATGGCTCCTACGAGCAGTACTTC. This gives the protein CASSNRLLADGSYEQYF.

J is TRBJ2-1 and V is TRBV6-1; possible D gene TRBD1, 5 bases. The CDR3 spans 15 residues. Germline V CDR1 and CDR2: MNHNS, SASEGT. V was trimmed by 2 bases and J by 9 bases, leaving 17 bases between them. For the CDR3, the DNA is TGTGCCAGCAGTGAAACGAGACAGAGAATACGTGAGCAGTTCTTC. Translating gives CASSETRQRIREQFF.

The J gene is TRBJ2-1, the V gene TRBV27; 12 bases fit TRBD2. V dropped 5 bases and J dropped 7; count of bases not matched to a gene: 6. CDR3 length: 15 residues. The germline V gene has CDR1 MNHEY and CDR2 SMNVEV (reference sequence). The DNA for the CDR3 is TGTGCCAGCAGTCCGACTAGCGGGAGTCGTAATGAGCAGTTCTTC. Amino acid sequence: CASSPTSGSRNEQFF.

This sequence joins TRBV5-6 and TRBJ2-7, with 10 bases that match TRBD1. There are 14 residues in the CDR3. Germline lookup yields CDR1 SGHDT and CDR2 YYEEEE. V dropped 0 bases and J dropped 3; count of bases not matched to a gene: 0. The CDR3 here is CASSLGTGGYEQYF. DNA of the CDR3: TGTGCCAGCAGCTTGGGGACAGGGGGCTACGAGCAGTACTTC. Using reference TRBV5-6 and TRBJ2-7 for the parts outside the CDR3, the full variable domain is DAGVTQSPTHLIKTRGQQVTLRCSPKSGHDTVSWYQQALGQGPQFIFQYYEEEERQRGNFPDRFSGHQFPNYSSELNVNALLLGDSALYLCASSLGTGGYEQYFGPGTRLTVT.

This clone was recorded a few times. The chain uses TRBV14 and TRBJ2-7; 7 bases line up with TRBD1. The J segment lost 0 bases and the V segment lost 4 bases, leaving 9 bases of the junction unmatched. Germline-derived CDR1 and CDR2 are SGHDN and FVKESK. The CDR3 length is 16 residues. CDR3 sequence: CASSPPRQGSSYEQYF. CDR3 sequence (DNA): TGTGCCAGCAGCCCACCCAGACAGGGAAGCTCCTACGAGCAGTACTTC. Supplemented by reference TRBV14 and TRBJ2-7, the full variable domain reads EAGVTQFPSHSVIEKGQTVTLRCDPISGHDNLYWYRRVMGKEIKFLLHFVKESKQDESGMPNNRFLAERTGGTYSTLKVQPAELEDSGVYFCASSPPRQGSSYEQYFGPGTRLTVT.

J is TRBJ1-2 and V is TRBV25-1, with D unresolved. The CDR3 is 17 residues long. V was shortened by 1 base and J by 5 bases, with 20 bases between the two germline ends. CDR1 is MGHDK and CDR2 is SYGVNS in the germline V gene. The CDR3, as DNA: TGTGCCAGCAGTGAATGGAGGACCGAAGCGGAAGATTATGGCTACACCTTC. This gives the protein CASSEWRTEAEDYGYTF.

This clone is medium-sized in the sample. The V call is TRBV15, the J call TRBJ1-4; 7 positions match TRBD1. The CDR3 loop spans 15 amino acids. Germline CDR1 LNHNV, CDR2 YYDKDF (reference sequence). V trimming: 4 bases; J trimming: 7 bases; junction bases outside the gene matches: 9. The CDR3 reads CATSTNRGSGEKLFF. The CDR3 region has the DNA TGTGCCACCAGCACGAACAGGGGTAGCGGTGAAAAACTGTTTTTT.

The chain carries TRBV5-8 and TRBJ2-3, with D unclear. The V gene's germline CDR1 is SGHTS and CDR2 YDEGEE. The CDR3 is made up of 16 amino acids. The V gene lost 1 base and the J gene lost 1 base, with 13 bases spanning the gap. CDR3 bases: TGTGCCAGCAGCTTGCTCTTTACACCAGGCACAGATACGCAGTATTTT. Encoded protein: CASSLLFTPGTDTQYF.

The V call is TRBV21-1, the J call TRBJ1-1; the table calls TRBD1, which could not be checked here. TRBV21-1 is noted as a pseudogene. The CDR3 totals 15 residues. CDR3 sequence: CASSTRQGSDTEAFF. DNA of the CDR3: TGTGCCAGCAGCACGCGGCAGGGGTCCGACACTGAAGCTTTCTTT.

The rearrangement links TRBV28 to TRBJ2-7; D remains unclear. Trimming shortened V by 6 bases and J by 1 base, and 1 base separated the two germline ends. Germline V gene data show CDR1 as MDHEN and CDR2 as SYDVKM. The CDR3 has 10 residues. CDR3 sequence reads: CASRSYEQYF. The CDR3 coding sequence is TGTGCCAGCAGGTCCTACGAGCAGTACTTC.

For this clone: Germline is not matched at one junction end, which may reflect a read error. The chain recombines TRBV9 with TRBJ2-1; TRBD1 might be the D (5 bases). Germline assignment: CDR1 SGDLS and CDR2 YYNGEE. The CDR3 is 16 residues long. The chain's CDR3 is CASSVEWQGSYSEQFF. Written as DNA, the CDR3 is TGTGCCAGCAGCGTAGAATGGCAGGGTTCTTACAGTGAGCAGTTCTTC.

The chain couples TRBV27 to TRBJ2-7, with a tentative D call TRBD1 (7 bases). Germline-derived CDR1 and CDR2 are MNHEY and SMNVEV (reference sequence). CDR3 length: 16 amino acids. V lost 2 bases and J lost 5, with 19 bases in between. The chain's CDR3 is CASSLLFPGGTDEQYF. The CDR3 nucleotides are TGTGCCAGCAGTTTACTTTTCCCAGGGGGGACAGACGAGCAGTACTTC.

This chain connects TRBV14 to TRBJ2-7; 8 positions match TRBD1. CDR3 length equals 14 residues. Looked up from germline, CDR1 is SGHDN and CDR2 is FVKESK. The V segment lost 4 bases and the J segment 3 bases; nucleotides outside the gene matches: 5. The CDR3: CASSPGQDDYEQYF. The CDR3 DNA reads TGTGCCAGCAGCCCGGGACAGGATGACTACGAGCAGTACTTC.

This sequence joins TRBV7-3 and TRBJ2-3, with D perhaps matching TRBD2 (6 bases). Per the germline V gene, CDR1 is SGHTA and CDR2 is FQGTGA. V gave up 0 bases and J gave up 0 bases, with 7 bases separating them. The length of the CDR3 is 15 residues. The CDR3 loop is CASSLTGTSTDTQYF. The CDR3 bases are TGTGCCAGCAGCTTAACGGGGACTAGCACAGATACGCAGTATTTT.

This sequence joins TRBV6-5 and TRBJ2-7, with 9 bases lining up with TRBD1. V dropped 2 bases and J dropped 2; count of bases not matched to a gene: 4. The germline gives CDR1 MNHEY, CDR2 SVGAGI. This CDR3 contains 15 residues. The CDR3 protein is CASSYTDRGAYEQYF. CDR3 bases: TGTGCCAGCAGTTACACGGACAGGGGCGCCTACGAGCAGTACTTC.

The chain couples TRBV6-5 to TRBJ1-1; no definite D call. CDR1 is MNHEY and CDR2 is SVGAGI in the germline V gene. Trimming removed 7 bases from V and 5 bases from J, with 11 bases in between. CDR3 length: 12 amino acids. The CDR3: CASKTGGTEAFF. In DNA form, the CDR3 reads TGTGCCAGCAAAACGGGCGGGACTGAAGCTTTCTTT.

The chain links TRBV6-4 to TRBJ1-2; 10 nucleotides agree with TRBD1. Germline values: CDR1 MRHNA, CDR2 SNTAGT. V shed 5 bases, J shed 0 bases, and the junction held 9 bases outside the gene matches. The CDR3 is 17 amino acids. CDR3 amino acids: CASSPWGTGAANYGYTF. The DNA for the CDR3 is TGTGCCAGCAGTCCCTGGGGGACAGGGGCGGCTAACTATGGCTACACCTTC.

The chain carries TRBV9 and TRBJ1-2; D ambiguous. The CDR3 contains 15 residues. Between the trimmed V and J ends, which lost 3 bases and 1 base, there was a span of 13 bases. Germline CDR1 SGDLS, CDR2 YYNGEE. The CDR3 nucleotides are TGTGCCAGCAGCGCCGGCGAGGATTTTAACTATGGCTACACCTTC. Amino acids: CASSAGEDFNYGYTF.

The chain carries TRBV7-2 and TRBJ1-1; D is undetermined. Germline loops: CDR1 SGHTA, CDR2 FQGNSA. The V end lost 4 bases, the J end lost 1 base, and 4 bases lay between the germline ends. The CDR3 runs 12 residues. CDR3 bases: TGTGCCAGCAGCTGGGGGAACACTGAAGCTTTCTTT. It yields the protein CASSWGNTEAFF.

This chain uses TRBV19 with TRBJ2-1; D gene unclear. CDR3 length: 15 amino acids. CDR1 is LNHDA and CDR2 is SQIVND in the germline V gene (reference sequence). The germline V and J ends were trimmed by 6 bases and 0 bases, with 12 bases remaining between them. The CDR3 here is CASRSSLSSYNEQFF. The CDR3 DNA reads as TGTGCCAGTAGATCCTCACTTAGCTCCTACAATGAGCAGTTCTTC. Variable domain in full (rest from reference TRBV19 and TRBJ2-1): DGGITQSPKYLFRKEGQNVTLSCEQNLNHDAMYWYRQDPGQGLRLIYYSQIVNDFQKGDIAEGYSVSREKKESFPLTVTSAQKNPTAFYLCASRSSLSSYNEQFFGPGTRLTVL.

The chain links TRBV10-3 to TRBJ1-1; 7 bases match TRBD1. The germline V gene encodes CDR1 ENHRY and CDR2 SYGVKD. The CDR3 has 19 residues. The ends lost 5 bases at V and 0 bases at J; junction bases unmatched: 18. The CDR3 DNA reads TGTGCCATCAGTCAACCGGAGGGTGAGACAGGGCTCATGAACACTGAAGCTTTCTTT. This gives the protein CAISQPEGETGLMNTEAFF.